The clone carrying this TCR beta chain was seen at least ten times. The TCRbeta library incorporated unique molecular identifiers. MiXCR, applied by TCRdb to the PCR reads, yields one record per CDR3 protein. The sample has 230,000 or so distinct CDR3 sequences, more than 10% seen once. The record originates from a study of T-cell reconstitution after alpha-beta-depleted transplantation in children. This CDR3 has 10 amino acids. Germline CDR1 reads MDHEN; CDR2 reads SYDVKM. This chain connects TRBV28 to TRBJ2-5; D remains unclear. Sequenced here: PBMCs from the stem cell graft donor, sampled from the stem cell graft. The TCR sequence derives from a human donor who donated a stem cell graft to a child with acute lymphoblastic leukemia. The CDR3 here is CATGPETQYF. The CDR3 nucleotides read TGTGCTACCGGGCCCGAGACCCAGTACTTC. The complete variable domain, with remaining parts taken from reference TRBV28 and TRBJ2-5, reads DVKVTQSSRYLVKRTGEKVFLECVQDMDHENMFWYRQDPGLGLRLIYFSYDVKMKEKGDIPEGYSVSREKKERFSLILESASTNQTSMYLCATGPETQYFGPGTRLLVL.